This T cell receptor beta chain was documented in a study of Graves' ophthalmopathy and Graves' hyperthyroidism. Overall study results and limits: The majority of expanded thyroid clonotypes above 0.001 frequency also occurred in blood. The model predicted progression of ophthalmopathy with a sensitivity of roughly 65%, and its specificity was around 72%.

Among the hyperthyroidism patients, all were newly diagnosed, aged 18 to 65, with under 2 months' duration. The CDR3 runs to 16 residues. Germline V gene sequence: CDR1 SGHNT, CDR2 YYREEE (reference sequence). Germline trimming cut 0 bases from V and 7 bases from J; bases unmatched to any gene: 8. This clonotype was recorded at least ten times. What it binds is unknown. RNA transcripts were the source from which TCR beta CDR3 regions were amplified. First-round RT-PCR employed HTBI primers, with a second-round multiplex PCR after it. Via MiXCR, TCRdb re-called the multiplex PCR reads, giving one row per CDR3 protein. The table records roughly 600,000 distinct CDR3 sequences, approximately 35% of them present only once.

Sequencing was carried out using peripheral blood or thyroid tissue (not recorded which). The rearrangement links TRBV5-4 to TRBJ2-7; TRBD2 aligns across 12 bases. The sequence came from an adult man with Graves' hyperthyroidism. Here the CDR3 reads CASSLVLAGGPGEQYF. CDR3 nucleotides: TGTGCCAGCAGCTTGGTCCTAGCGGGAGGGCCGGGGGAGCAGTACTTC. Together with reference TRBV5-4 and TRBJ2-7, the CDR3 gives the full variable domain: ETGVTQSPTHLIKTRGQQVTLRCSSQSGHNTVSWYQQALGQGPQFIFQYYREEENGRGNFPPRFSGLQFPNYSSELNVNALELDDSALYLCASSLVLAGGPGEQYFGPGTRLTVT.